This T cell receptor beta chain was recovered during a study of tumor-infiltrating lymphocytes in primary liver carcinoma. Overall study results and limits: Only about 8-25% of top clones spanned all five tumor regions.

Taking about 20-31 mg of unsorted bulk tissue, the authors co-extracted RNA and DNA. By surgical resection, the patients were treated for their primary liver carcinoma. Every single tumor sample held over 75% viable tumor cells. A primer matching the constant region was used to make TCR beta cDNA from around 460 ng of total RNA. What produced the TCR beta libraries was three nested multiplex PCR rounds using slightly modified ARM-PCR. Each CDR3 protein is one row after TCRdb ran MiXCR on the multiplex PCR reads. The profile shows approximately 74,000 distinct CDR3 sequences, 71% of them singletons. This clonotype was counted at least ten times. The antigen is unknown. The receptor was isolated from a woman aged 60-75 years with primary liver carcinoma and hepatitis B virus infection. Specimen: liver tumor tissue from sampling region 4. Documented subset: tumor region T4, right-lateral pole.

The CDR3 protein is CASSPTRNYGYTF. CDR3 in DNA: TGTGCCAGCAGTCCGACAAGGAACTATGGCTACACCTTC. The chain uses TRBV12-3 or TRBV12-4 and TRBJ1-2; no definite D call. The CDR3 spans 13 residues. V dropped 5 bases and J dropped 2 bases, with 9 bases sitting between them.